This T cell receptor (beta chain) was captured in a study of blood T cell repertoires in COVID-19. At the level of the study: Samples representing acute and convalescent COVID-19 were sourced from the United States, Italy and Spain.

The CDR3 consists of 14 residues. Trimming took off 0 bases at V and 8 bases at J, with 13 bases between the two ends. CDR1 and CDR2 (germline): SGHAT, FQNNGV. As originally analysed: Estimated nucleated cell counts came from reference gene primer amplification. Produced via immunoSEQ multiplex PCR; TCRdb's table is partial and in-frame only. V and J calls and clone size are copied from that table; D and trimming were computed from the DNA. This table holds 150,000 to 200,000 clones, about four fifths found once. Self-reported history from a screening survey and questionnaire set each donor's cohort. The gene calls are TRBV11-2 and TRBJ1-2; D is unclear. The receptor's source is a man aged 40-49 years who had recovered from COVID-19. The sequencing sample was made of PBMCs or T cells enriched from blood (not recorded which). The CDR3 DNA follows: TGTGCCAGCAGCTTAGAGAAGGGAGTAGGCGGCTACACCTTC. Its translation: CASSLEKGVGGYTF.